This TCR beta chain came from a study of control samples from healthy donors and cancer patients (dated by TCRdb to 2020 to 2021). The library was obtained by the immunoSEQ multiplex PCR assay. This is the immuneACCESS table as TCRdb keeps it, with only in-frame sequences that have V and J called. A part of the clones is gone; compared with another copy, unresolved V genes explain less than half, and the rest is unexplained. The sample contains 150,000 to 200,000 clones, 92% of them found a single time. The ten largest clones capture about 0.73% of the sample. As regards this clone: It has no known antigen specificity. No base quality values were provided; no much bigger clone lies one nucleotide off.

After removal of 6 bases from V and 7 bases from J, the junction retains 9 bases not matched to a gene. The germline V gene yields MNHEY for CDR1 and SVGAGI for CDR2. The CDR3 starts with the cysteine, ends with the phenylalanine, and has 15 residues. Only the CDR3 part of the read is kept: 45 bases, read in frame from the first base. The sample was blood. The chain was built from TRBV6-5 and TRBJ1-6; 7 central bases correspond to TRBD1. The receptor comes from a young woman in good health. The CDR3 sequence is CASRIRQGRNSPLHF. The DNA sequence reads TGTGCCAGCAGGATACGACAGGGAAGGAATTCACCCCTCCACTTT.